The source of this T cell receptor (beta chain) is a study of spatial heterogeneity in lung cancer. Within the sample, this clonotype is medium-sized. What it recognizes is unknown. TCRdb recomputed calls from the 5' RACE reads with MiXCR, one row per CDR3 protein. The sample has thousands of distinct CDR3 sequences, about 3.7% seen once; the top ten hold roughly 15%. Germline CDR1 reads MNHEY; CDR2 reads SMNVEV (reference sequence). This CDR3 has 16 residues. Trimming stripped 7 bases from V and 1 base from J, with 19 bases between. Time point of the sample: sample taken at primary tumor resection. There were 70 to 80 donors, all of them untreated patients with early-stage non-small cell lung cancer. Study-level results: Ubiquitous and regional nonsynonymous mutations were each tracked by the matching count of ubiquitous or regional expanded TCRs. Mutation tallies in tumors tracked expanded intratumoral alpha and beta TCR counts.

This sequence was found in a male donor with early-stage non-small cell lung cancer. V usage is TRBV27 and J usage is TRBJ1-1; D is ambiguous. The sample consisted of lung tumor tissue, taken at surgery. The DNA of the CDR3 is TGTGCCAGCAACGTACAGCGTAGGGATCCGAACACTGAAGCTTTCTTT. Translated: CASNVQRRDPNTEAFF.